This TCR beta chain was captured by sequencing in a study of T cells after yellow fever vaccination. Study-wide findings and caveats: Abundant contaminating clonotypes from the bulk population could appear in FACS-sorted repertoires. Overlap between CD4 and CD8 compartments was detected for a small share of clonotypes. Subsequent booster samples again held most clones from primary vaccination (around 96% CD4, roughly 88% CD8).

As TCR cDNA was made by 5'RACE template switching, a universal primer site and UMIs were added. TCRdb analysed the 5' RACE reads with MiXCR anew, one entry per CDR3 protein. The sample yields 310,000 or so distinct CDR3 sequences, roughly 7% seen once. To note about this clonotype: Its antigen is currently unknown.

V trimming: 5 bases; J trimming: 4 bases; junction bases outside the gene matches: 10. The CDR3 sequence is 15 residues long. The germline gives CDR1 SGHVS, CDR2 FNYEAQ. The sequence came from a man between 18 and 29 years old who received the YFV17D yellow fever vaccine. The sequences come from PBMCs, collected roughly 47 days after the first yellow fever vaccination. The rearrangement uses TRBV7-6 and TRBJ2-7, with 8 nucleotides matching TRBD1. CDR3: CASSLRQGIEYEQYF. CDR3 coding DNA: TGTGCCAGCAGCCTCAGACAGGGGATAGAGTACGAGCAGTACTTC.